These T cell receptor beta chains were read from a single sample in a study of blood T cell repertoires in COVID-19. Assay used: immunoSEQ multiplex PCR; TCRdb lists only in-frame clones, some missing. The sample includes 75,000 to 85,000 clones, 82% seen only once; the top ten take about 6.9%. The material sequenced was peripheral blood. These receptor sequences come from a human donor in a cohort sampled during active COVID-19. CDR3s include the opening cysteine and the closing phenylalanine or tryptophan. The order of the fields is J gene, V gene, clone size, D gene, CDR3 DNA, CDR3 protein. The D gene is left open where the match is weak. Some rows mark clone size as missing; the rest say once, few, many or name a class of expanded clone.

J gene: TRBJ2-3
V gene: TRBV18
clone size: NA
D gene: TRBD1
CDR3 DNA: TGTGCCAGCTCACGAACCGGGACAGGGGGCGCCTCCACGCAGTATTTT
CDR3 protein: CASSRTGTGGASTQYF

J gene: TRBJ1-4
V gene: TRBV6-2/TRBV6-3
clone size: NA
D gene: NA
CDR3 DNA: TGTGCCAGCAGTTACGGCAGGACAACTAATGAAAAACTGTTTTTT
CDR3 protein: CASSYGRTTNEKLFF

J gene: TRBJ1-2
V gene: TRBV2
clone size: NA
D gene: TRBD1
CDR3 DNA: TGTGCCAGCAGTGTCAGGACAGGGGATAATGGCTACACCTTC
CDR3 protein: CASSVRTGDNGYTF

J gene: TRBJ1-1
V gene: TRBV12-3/TRBV12-4
clone size: NA
D gene: NA
CDR3 DNA: TGTGCCAGCAGCTGGAGGGGCCCAACTGAAGCTTTCTTT
CDR3 protein: CASSWRGPTEAFF

J gene: TRBJ2-7
V gene: TRBV4-2
clone size: NA
D gene: TRBD2
CDR3 DNA: TGTGCCAGCAGCCGGGGACTAGCGGACTACGAGCAGTACTTC
CDR3 protein: CASSRGLADYEQYF

J gene: TRBJ2-7
V gene: TRBV19
clone size: NA
D gene: NA
CDR3 DNA: TGTGCCAGTAGTACCTTGACACCATCGGTGCAGTACTTC
CDR3 protein: CASSTLTPSVQYF

J gene: TRBJ2-5
V gene: TRBV4-3
clone size: NA
D gene: TRBD1
CDR3 DNA: TGCGCCAGCAGCCAAGATCGGGACAGGGGTTGGGAGACCCAGTACTTC
CDR3 protein: CASSQDRDRGWETQYF

J gene: TRBJ1-4
V gene: TRBV11-2
clone size: once
D gene: NA
CDR3 DNA: TGTGCCAGCAGCACGGCGGGGGGGCATGAAAAACTGTTTTTT
CDR3 protein: CASSTAGGHEKLFF

J gene: TRBJ1-5
V gene: TRBV3-1/TRBV3-2
clone size: NA
D gene: NA
CDR3 DNA: TGTGCCAGCAGCCAAGGGAGGGTGGGCCAGCCCCAGCATTTT
CDR3 protein: CASSQGRVGQPQHF

J gene: TRBJ1-1
V gene: TRBV5-1
clone size: once
D gene: NA
CDR3 DNA: TGCGCCAGCAGCTTGATAGCGGGGGCATCTGAAGCTTTCTTT
CDR3 protein: CASSLIAGASEAFF

J gene: TRBJ2-7
V gene: TRBV4-3
clone size: NA
D gene: NA
CDR3 DNA: TGCGCCAGCAGCCCTGCCTACGGTATTTACGAGCAGTACTTC
CDR3 protein: CASSPAYGIYEQYF

J gene: TRBJ1-6
V gene: TRBV14
clone size: once
D gene: NA
CDR3 DNA: TGTGCCAGCAGCCAAGTGGGCCTCGGTTCACCCCTCCACTTT
CDR3 protein: CASSQVGLGSPLHF

J gene: TRBJ1-1
V gene: TRBV3-1/TRBV3-2
clone size: once
D gene: TRBD1
CDR3 DNA: TGTGCCAGCAGCGTCCGGGACAGGGGGCGGGTCACTGAAGCTTTCTTT
CDR3 protein: CASSVRDRGRVTEAFF

J gene: TRBJ1-4
V gene: TRBV7-9
clone size: few
D gene: TRBD1
CDR3 DNA: TGTGCCAGCAGCTTACTGGACGGGACAGGGGTTGAAAAACTGTTTTTT
CDR3 protein: CASSLLDGTGVEKLFF

J gene: TRBJ2-5
V gene: TRBV7-2
clone size: NA
D gene: NA
CDR3 DNA: TGTGCCAGCAGCTTAGATGGCGGTTCAAGGACCCAGTACTTC
CDR3 protein: CASSLDGGSRTQYF

J gene: TRBJ2-1
V gene: TRBV28
clone size: NA
D gene: NA
CDR3 DNA: TGTGCCAGCAGGGGCGACCTAAGGGGGAAAGTCCATGAGCAGTTCTTC
CDR3 protein: CASRGDLRGKVHEQFF

J gene: TRBJ1-5
V gene: TRBV5-8
clone size: NA
D gene: NA
CDR3 DNA: TGTGCCAGCAGCATAGATTTTTATAGCAATCAGCCCCAGCATTTT
CDR3 protein: CASSIDFYSNQPQHF

J gene: TRBJ1-1
V gene: TRBV6-5
clone size: once
D gene: TRBD1
CDR3 DNA: TGTGCCAGCAGTTACTCGACGGACAGGCGTGAAGCTTTCTTT
CDR3 protein: CASSYSTDRREAFF

J gene: TRBJ2-1
V gene: TRBV7-2
clone size: NA
D gene: TRBD2
CDR3 DNA: TGTGCCAGCAGCCAGCGCGGGACTAAGTTCTTC
CDR3 protein: CASSQRGTKFF

J gene: TRBJ2-7
V gene: TRBV9
clone size: NA
D gene: TRBD1
CDR3 DNA: TGTGCCAGCAGCCCAAGCGAGACAGGGGTCCCTGAGCAGTACTTC
CDR3 protein: CASSPSETGVPEQYF

J gene: TRBJ2-7
V gene: TRBV7-9
clone size: NA
D gene: NA
CDR3 DNA: TGTGCCAGCAGCCTAACCGAAAGAGCTTACGAGCAGTACTTC
CDR3 protein: CASSLTERAYEQYF

J gene: TRBJ2-3
V gene: TRBV18
clone size: NA
D gene: NA
CDR3 DNA: TGTGCCAGCTCACCAAAAACGGGGTCAGATACGCAGTATTTT
CDR3 protein: CASSPKTGSDTQYF

J gene: TRBJ1-1
V gene: TRBV5-3
clone size: NA
D gene: NA
CDR3 DNA: TGTGCCAGAAGCTTGGTGGCGGGGAGGGGAACTGAAGCTTTCTTT
CDR3 protein: CARSLVAGRGTEAFF

J gene: TRBJ2-7
V gene: TRBV3-1/TRBV3-2
clone size: NA
D gene: NA
CDR3 DNA: TGTGCCAGCAGCCAAGATAGGACACTAGCCTTC
CDR3 protein: CASSQDRTLAF

J gene: TRBJ2-2
V gene: TRBV6-4
clone size: NA
D gene: TRBD1
CDR3 DNA: TGTGCCAGCAGACAGGGGGCTCGCACCGGGGAGCTGTTTTTT
CDR3 protein: CASRQGARTGELFF

J gene: TRBJ1-1
V gene: TRBV6-5
clone size: NA
D gene: NA
CDR3 DNA: TGTGCCAGCACCCACTTAGGGAGGGACACTGAAGCTTTCTTT
CDR3 protein: CASTHLGRDTEAFF

J gene: TRBJ1-6
V gene: TRBV5-1
clone size: NA
D gene: NA
CDR3 DNA: TGCGCCAGCAGCGAGGAGGGGCTAAAAGTTTCACCCCTCCACTTT
CDR3 protein: CASSEEGLKVSPLHF

J gene: TRBJ2-5
V gene: TRBV7-9
clone size: NA
D gene: NA
CDR3 DNA: TGTGCCTGTACTCAAAAAGAGACCCAGTACTTC
CDR3 protein: CACTQKETQYF

J gene: TRBJ1-1
V gene: TRBV6-2/TRBV6-3
clone size: NA
D gene: NA
CDR3 DNA: TGTGCCAGCAGCCAACGAACGGGGAGGGGTCCGGACACTGAAGCTTTCTTT
CDR3 protein: CASSQRTGRGPDTEAFF

J gene: TRBJ2-6
V gene: TRBV19
clone size: NA
D gene: TRBD1
CDR3 DNA: TGTGCCAGTAGTAGGGGACAGCCCCACTCTGGGGCCAACGTCCTGACTTTC
CDR3 protein: CASSRGQPHSGANVLTF

J gene: TRBJ2-7
V gene: TRBV5-6
clone size: NA
D gene: NA
CDR3 DNA: TGTGCCAGCAGCTTGGGAGGGATCTACGAGCAGTACTTC
CDR3 protein: CASSLGGIYEQYF

J gene: TRBJ1-4
V gene: TRBV30
clone size: once
D gene: TRBD1
CDR3 DNA: TGTGCCTGGAGTGAGACAGGGGGTAGAGCAACTAATGAAAAACTGTTTTTT
CDR3 protein: CAWSETGGRATNEKLFF

J gene: TRBJ1-6
V gene: TRBV5-4
clone size: NA
D gene: TRBD1
CDR3 DNA: TGTGCCAGCAGCCTCGGACAGGGAGTGAGAAATTCACCCCTCCACTTT
CDR3 protein: CASSLGQGVRNSPLHF

J gene: TRBJ1-2
V gene: TRBV5-6
clone size: NA
D gene: TRBD1
CDR3 DNA: TGTGCCAGCAGCTTGGTCAGGACAGGGATGAATGGCTACACCTTC
CDR3 protein: CASSLVRTGMNGYTF

J gene: TRBJ1-1
V gene: TRBV2
clone size: once
D gene: TRBD1
CDR3 DNA: TGTGCCAGTCGAGGGACAGCTAACACTGAAGCTTTCTTT
CDR3 protein: CASRGTANTEAFF

J gene: TRBJ1-4
V gene: TRBV3-1/TRBV3-2
clone size: NA
D gene: TRBD1
CDR3 DNA: TGTGCCGTCGGGACAGGAGGCGAAAAACTGTTTTTT
CDR3 protein: CAVGTGGEKLFF

J gene: TRBJ2-7
V gene: TRBV13
clone size: NA
D gene: NA
CDR3 DNA: TGTGCCAGCAGCTTGCGTGCGGCCCACGAGCAGTACTTC
CDR3 protein: CASSLRAAHEQYF

J gene: TRBJ1-3
V gene: TRBV21-1
clone size: NA
D gene: NA
CDR3 DNA: TGTGCCAGCAGCTTACAGGGTTACTGGCACACCATATATTTT
CDR3 protein: CASSLQGYWHTIYF

J gene: TRBJ1-2
V gene: TRBV5-6
clone size: NA
D gene: TRBD1
CDR3 DNA: TGTGCCAGCAGCTTTCAGGGGGTGGGAGGCTACACCTTC
CDR3 protein: CASSFQGVGGYTF

J gene: TRBJ1-5
V gene: TRBV27
clone size: NA
D gene: TRBD1
CDR3 DNA: TGTGCCAGCAGTTTCGGGACAGGGGGCGGTCAGCCCCAGCATTTT
CDR3 protein: CASSFGTGGGQPQHF

J gene: TRBJ2-5
V gene: TRBV5-1
clone size: NA
D gene: NA
CDR3 DNA: TGCGCCAGCAGCTTGGCCTCCCGGGGGGCTGGGGAGACCCAGTACTTC
CDR3 protein: CASSLASRGAGETQYF